This T cell receptor (beta chain) came from a study of cytomegalovirus exposure and HLA in healthy donors. Study results and limitations: The authors assumed roughly uniform sequencing depth across donors for presence/absence analyses. High specificity and sensitivity for cytomegalovirus status were reported for the classifier.

With respect to this clone: No antigen is known for it.

This CDR3 region has 12 residues. Germline V gene sequence: CDR1 SQVTM, CDR2 ANQGSEA. The ends were cut back, 5 bases at V and 3 bases at J, with 8 bases in the middle. In the PCR, 60 Vbeta and 13 Jbeta primers were used. Sequencing used immunoSEQ multiplex PCR; TCRdb keeps in-frame clones, though not all of them. This table has roughly 86,000 clones, over 75% appearing once. The V call is TRBV29-1, the J call TRBJ2-1, with TRBD2 as a possible D gene (5 bases). This TCR came from a female donor in good health and CMV-seronegative. Material for sequencing was PBMCs. This chain's CDR3 is CSVQRSYNEQFF. The CDR3 coding sequence is TGCAGCGTTCAGCGGAGCTACAATGAGCAGTTCTTC.